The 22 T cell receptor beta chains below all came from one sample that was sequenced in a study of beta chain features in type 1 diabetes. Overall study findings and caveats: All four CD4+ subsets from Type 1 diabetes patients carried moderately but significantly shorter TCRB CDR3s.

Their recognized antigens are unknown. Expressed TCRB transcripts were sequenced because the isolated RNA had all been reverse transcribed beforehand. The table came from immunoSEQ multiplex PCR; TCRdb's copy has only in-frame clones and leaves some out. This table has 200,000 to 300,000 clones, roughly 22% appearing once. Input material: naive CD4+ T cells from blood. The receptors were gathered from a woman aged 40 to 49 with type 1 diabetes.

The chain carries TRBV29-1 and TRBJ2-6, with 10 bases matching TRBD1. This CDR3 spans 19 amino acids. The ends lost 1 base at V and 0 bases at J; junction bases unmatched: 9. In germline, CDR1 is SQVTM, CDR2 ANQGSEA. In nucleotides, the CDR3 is TGCAGCGTTGAAGGAGGGGGACAGGGGCAGAGCTCTGGGGCCAACGTCCTGACTTTC. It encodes CSVEGGGQGQSSGANVLTF.

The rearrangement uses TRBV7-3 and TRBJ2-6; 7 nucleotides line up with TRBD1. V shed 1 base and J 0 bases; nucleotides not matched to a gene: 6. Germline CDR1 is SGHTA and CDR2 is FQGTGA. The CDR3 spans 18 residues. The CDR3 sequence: CASSLRAGGYSGANVLTF. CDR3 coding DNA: TGTGCCAGCAGCTTAAGGGCAGGGGGATACTCTGGGGCCAACGTCCTGACTTTC.

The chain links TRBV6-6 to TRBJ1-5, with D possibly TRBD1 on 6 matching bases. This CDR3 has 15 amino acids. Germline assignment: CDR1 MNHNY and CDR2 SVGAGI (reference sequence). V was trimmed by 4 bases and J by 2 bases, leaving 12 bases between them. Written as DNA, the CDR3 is TGTGCCAGCAGTTCGACTCGACAGGGCAATCAGCCCCAGCATTTT. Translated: CASSSTRQGNQPQHF.

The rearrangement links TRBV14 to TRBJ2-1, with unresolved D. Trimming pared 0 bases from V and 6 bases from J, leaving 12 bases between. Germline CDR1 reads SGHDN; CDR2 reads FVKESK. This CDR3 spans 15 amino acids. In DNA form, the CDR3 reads TGTGCCAGCAGCCAAGAGTTGCTAACCCTCAATGAGCAGTTCTTC. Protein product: CASSQELLTLNEQFF.

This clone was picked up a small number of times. CDR3 region: CASSLTLSRGRNQPQHF. As DNA, the CDR3 is TGTGCCAGCAGCTTGACCCTCAGCAGGGGCCGGAATCAGCCCCAGCATTTT. The rearrangement joins TRBV5-6 to TRBJ1-5, with D maybe TRBD1 (6 bases). The CDR3 has 17 residues. The germline V and J ends were trimmed by 1 base and 4 bases, with 18 bases remaining between them. CDR1 SGHDT and CDR2 YYEEEE come from the germline V gene.

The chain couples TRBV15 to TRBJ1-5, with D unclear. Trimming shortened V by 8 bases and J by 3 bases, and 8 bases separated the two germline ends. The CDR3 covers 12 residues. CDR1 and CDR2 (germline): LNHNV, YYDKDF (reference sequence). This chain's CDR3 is CATASYNQPQHF. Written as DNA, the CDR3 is TGTGCCACCGCGAGTTACAATCAGCCCCAGCATTTT.

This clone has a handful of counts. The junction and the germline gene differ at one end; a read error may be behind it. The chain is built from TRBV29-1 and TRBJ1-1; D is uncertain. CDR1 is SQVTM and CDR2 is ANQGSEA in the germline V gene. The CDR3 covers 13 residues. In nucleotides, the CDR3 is TGCAGCGTTGTCATCCCGGGGAACCCTGAAGCTTTCTTT. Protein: CSVVIPGNPEAFF.

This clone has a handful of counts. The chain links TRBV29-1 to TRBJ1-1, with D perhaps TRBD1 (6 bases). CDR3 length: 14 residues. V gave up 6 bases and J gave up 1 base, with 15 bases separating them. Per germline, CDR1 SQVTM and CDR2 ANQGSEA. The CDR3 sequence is CSVDVRGRNTEAFF. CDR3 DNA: TGCAGCGTGGATGTCAGGGGAAGGAACACTGAAGCTTTCTTT.

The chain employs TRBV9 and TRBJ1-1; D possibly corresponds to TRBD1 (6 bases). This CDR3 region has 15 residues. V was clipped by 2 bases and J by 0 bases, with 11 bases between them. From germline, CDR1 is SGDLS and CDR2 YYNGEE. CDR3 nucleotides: TGTGCCAGCAGCGTTGGGGACATTTTGAACACTGAAGCTTTCTTT. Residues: CASSVGDILNTEAFF. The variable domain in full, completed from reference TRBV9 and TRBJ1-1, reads DSGVTQTPKHLITATGQRVTLRCSPRSGDLSVYWYQQSLDQGLQFLIQYYNGEERAKGNILERFSAQQFPDLHSELNLSSLELGDSALYFCASSVGDILNTEAFFGQGTRLTVV.

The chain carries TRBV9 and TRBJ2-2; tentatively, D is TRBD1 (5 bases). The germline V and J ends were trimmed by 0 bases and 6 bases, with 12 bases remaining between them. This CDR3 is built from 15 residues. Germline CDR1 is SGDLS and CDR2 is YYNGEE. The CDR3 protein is CASSVAGANAGELFF. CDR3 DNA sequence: TGTGCCAGCAGCGTAGCTGGGGCTAACGCCGGGGAGCTGTTTTTT.

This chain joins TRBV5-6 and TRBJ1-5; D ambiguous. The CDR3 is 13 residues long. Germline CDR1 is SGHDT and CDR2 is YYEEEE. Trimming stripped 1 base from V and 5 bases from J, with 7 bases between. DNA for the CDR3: TGTGCCAGCAGCTTGAACGAGGATCAGCCCCAGCATTTT. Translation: CASSLNEDQPQHF.

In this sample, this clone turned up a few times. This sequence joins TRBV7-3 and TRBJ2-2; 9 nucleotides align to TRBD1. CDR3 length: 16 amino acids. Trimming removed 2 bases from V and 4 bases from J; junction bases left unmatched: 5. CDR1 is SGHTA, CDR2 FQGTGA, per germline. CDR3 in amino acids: CASSLLGQGLTGELFF. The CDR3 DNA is TGTGCCAGCAGCTTACTGGGACAGGGCCTCACCGGGGAGCTGTTTTTT. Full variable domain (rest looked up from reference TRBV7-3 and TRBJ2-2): GAGVSQTPSNKVTEKGKYVELRCDPISGHTALYWYRQSLGQGPEFLIYFQGTGAADDSGLPNDRFFAVRPEGSVSTLKIQRTERGDSAVYLCASSLLGQGLTGELFFGEGSRLTVL.

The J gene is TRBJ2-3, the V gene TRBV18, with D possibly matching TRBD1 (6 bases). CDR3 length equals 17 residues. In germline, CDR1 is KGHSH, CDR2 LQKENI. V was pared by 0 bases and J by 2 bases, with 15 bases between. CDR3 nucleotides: TGTGCCAGCTCACCACCGAAACAGGGACCCACCACAGATACGCAGTATTTT. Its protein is CASSPPKQGPTTDTQYF.

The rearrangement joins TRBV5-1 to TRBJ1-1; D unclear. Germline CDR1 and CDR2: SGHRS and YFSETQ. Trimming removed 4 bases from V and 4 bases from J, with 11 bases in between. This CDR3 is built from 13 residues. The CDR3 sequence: CASSLPGSTEAFF. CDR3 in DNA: TGCGCCAGCAGCCTGCCGGGATCCACTGAAGCTTTCTTT. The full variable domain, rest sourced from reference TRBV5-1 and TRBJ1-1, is KAGVTQTPRYLIKTRGQQVTLSCSPISGHRSVSWYQQTPGQGLQFLFEYFSETQRNKGNFPGRFSGRQFSNSRSEMNVSTLELGDSALYLCASSLPGSTEAFFGQGTRLTVV.

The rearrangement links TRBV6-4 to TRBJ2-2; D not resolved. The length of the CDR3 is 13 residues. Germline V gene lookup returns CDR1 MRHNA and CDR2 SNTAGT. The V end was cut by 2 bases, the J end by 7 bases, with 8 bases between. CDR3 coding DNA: TGTGCCAGCAGTGACCCTTTCGGCGGGGAGCTGTTTTTT. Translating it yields CASSDPFGGELFF.

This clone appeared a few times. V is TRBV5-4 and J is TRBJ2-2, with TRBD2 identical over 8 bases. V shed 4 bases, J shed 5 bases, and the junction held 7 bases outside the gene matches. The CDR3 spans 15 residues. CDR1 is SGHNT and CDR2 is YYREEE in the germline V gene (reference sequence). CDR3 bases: TGTGCCAGCAGCCCCGGGACTAGAGGGACCGGGGAGCTGTTTTTT. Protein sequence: CASSPGTRGTGELFF.

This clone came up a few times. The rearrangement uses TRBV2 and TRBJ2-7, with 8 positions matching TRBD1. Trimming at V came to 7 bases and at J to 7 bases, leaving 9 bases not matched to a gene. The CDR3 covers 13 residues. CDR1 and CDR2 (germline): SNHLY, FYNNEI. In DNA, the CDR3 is TGTGCCAGCACATCCAACACAGGGGGTGAGCAGTACTTC. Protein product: CASTSNTGGEQYF.

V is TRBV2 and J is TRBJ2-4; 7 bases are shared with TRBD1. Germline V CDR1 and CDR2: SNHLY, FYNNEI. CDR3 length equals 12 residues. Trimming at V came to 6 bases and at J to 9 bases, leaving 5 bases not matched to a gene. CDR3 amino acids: CASRGTASIQYF. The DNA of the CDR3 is TGTGCCAGCAGAGGGACAGCGTCCATTCAGTACTTC.

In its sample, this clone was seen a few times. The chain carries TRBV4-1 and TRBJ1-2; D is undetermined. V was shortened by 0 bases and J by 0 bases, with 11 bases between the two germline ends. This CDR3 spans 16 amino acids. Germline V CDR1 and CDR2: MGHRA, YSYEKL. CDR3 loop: CASSQDASPANYGYTF. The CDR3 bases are TGCGCCAGCAGCCAAGATGCGAGCCCGGCTAACTATGGCTACACCTTC.

The CDR3 nucleotides read TGTGCCAGCAGTACTCCTCTGCACTACGAGCAGTACTTC. Translation: CASSTPLHYEQYF. This chain joins TRBV6-5 and TRBJ2-7; D is unresolved. This CDR3 has 13 amino acids. The V end lost 5 bases, the J end lost 3 bases, and 11 bases lay between the germline ends. Germline CDR1 is MNHEY and CDR2 is SVGAGI.

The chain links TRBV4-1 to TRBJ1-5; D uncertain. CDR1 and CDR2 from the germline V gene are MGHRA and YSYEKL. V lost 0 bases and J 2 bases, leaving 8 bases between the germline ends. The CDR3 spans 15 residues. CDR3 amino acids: CASSQDGAGNQPQHF. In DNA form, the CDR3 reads TGCGCCAGCAGCCAAGATGGAGCGGGCAATCAGCCCCAGCATTTT.

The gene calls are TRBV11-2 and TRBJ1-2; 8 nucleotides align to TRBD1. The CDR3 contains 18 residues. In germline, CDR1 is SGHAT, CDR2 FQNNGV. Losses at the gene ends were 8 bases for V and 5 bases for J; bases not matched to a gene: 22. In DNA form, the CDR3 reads TGTGCCAGCGGCAAGCCAGGGGGCTTCCCCCCTCTCTCTTATGGCTACACCTTC. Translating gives CASGKPGGFPPLSYGYTF.